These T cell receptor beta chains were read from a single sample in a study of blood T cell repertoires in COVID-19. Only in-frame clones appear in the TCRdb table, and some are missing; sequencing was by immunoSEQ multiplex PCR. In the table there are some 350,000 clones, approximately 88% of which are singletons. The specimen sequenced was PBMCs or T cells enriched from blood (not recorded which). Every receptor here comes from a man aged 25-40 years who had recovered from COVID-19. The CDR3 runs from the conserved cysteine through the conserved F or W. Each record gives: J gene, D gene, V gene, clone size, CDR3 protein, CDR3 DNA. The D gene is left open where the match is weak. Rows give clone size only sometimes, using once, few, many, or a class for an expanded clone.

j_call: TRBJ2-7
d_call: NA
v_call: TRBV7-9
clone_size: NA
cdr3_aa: CASSRNVGELEQYF
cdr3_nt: TGTGCCAGCAGCCGAAACGTCGGAGAACTCGAGCAGTACTTC

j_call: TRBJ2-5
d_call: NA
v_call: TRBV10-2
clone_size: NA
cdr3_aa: CASSESKLVGETQYF
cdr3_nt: TGCGCCAGCAGTGAAAGTAAACTAGTGGGAGAGACCCAGTACTTC

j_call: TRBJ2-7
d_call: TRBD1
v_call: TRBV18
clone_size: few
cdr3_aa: CASSKGVGQGSYEQYF
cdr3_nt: TGTGCCAGCTCGAAGGGCGTAGGACAGGGCTCCTACGAGCAGTACTTC

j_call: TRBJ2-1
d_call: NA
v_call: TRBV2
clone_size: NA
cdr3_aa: CASTPGSSYNEQFF
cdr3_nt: TGTGCCAGCACCCCGGGAAGCTCCTACAATGAGCAGTTCTTC

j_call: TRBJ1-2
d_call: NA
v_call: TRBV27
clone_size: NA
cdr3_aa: CASRGSGYGYTF
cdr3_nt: TGTGCCAGCAGGGGAAGCGGGTATGGCTACACCTTC

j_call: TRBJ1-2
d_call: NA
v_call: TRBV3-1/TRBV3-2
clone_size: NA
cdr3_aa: CASSQVRGNYGYTF
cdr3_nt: TGTGCCAGCAGCCAAGTCAGGGGTAACTATGGCTACACCTTC

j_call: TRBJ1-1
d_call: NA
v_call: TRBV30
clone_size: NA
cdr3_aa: CAWTTGRGTEAFF
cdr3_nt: TGTGCCTGGACCACAGGGAGGGGGACTGAAGCTTTCTTT

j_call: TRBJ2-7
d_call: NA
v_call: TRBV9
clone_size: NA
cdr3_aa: CASSVGGGGYPYEQYF
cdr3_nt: TGTGCCAGCAGCGTAGGGGGCGGGGGCTATCCTTACGAGCAGTACTTC

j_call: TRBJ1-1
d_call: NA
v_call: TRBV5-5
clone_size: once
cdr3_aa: CASRQTRNTEAFF
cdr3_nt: TGTGCCAGCAGGCAAACTAGGAACACTGAAGCTTTCTTT

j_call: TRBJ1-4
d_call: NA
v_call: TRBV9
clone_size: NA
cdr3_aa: CASSVRSGWDEKLFF
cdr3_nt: TGTGCCAGCAGCGTTAGATCGGGTTGGGATGAAAAACTGTTTTTT

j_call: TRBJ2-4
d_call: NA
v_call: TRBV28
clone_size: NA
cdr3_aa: CASSVLWAGEAKNIQYF
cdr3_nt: TGTGCCAGCAGTGTCCTTTGGGCAGGGGAAGCCAAAAACATTCAGTACTTC

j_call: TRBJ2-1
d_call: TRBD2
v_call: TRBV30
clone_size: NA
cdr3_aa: CAHLSGGPWDNEQFF
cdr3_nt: TGTGCCCACCTAAGCGGGGGGCCATGGGATAATGAGCAGTTCTTC

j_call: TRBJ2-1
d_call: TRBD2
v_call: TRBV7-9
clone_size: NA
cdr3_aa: CASRSRSLAGGVNEQFF
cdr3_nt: TGTGCCAGCAGGTCCCGATCACTAGCGGGGGGAGTCAATGAGCAGTTCTTC

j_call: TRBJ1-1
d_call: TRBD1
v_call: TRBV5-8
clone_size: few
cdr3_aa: CASIPFGQGRWLEAFF
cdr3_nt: TGTGCCAGCATACCTTTCGGACAGGGCAGATGGCTTGAAGCTTTCTTT

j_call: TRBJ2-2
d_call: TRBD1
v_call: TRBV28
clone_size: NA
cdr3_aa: CASSLWWGQAGTGELFF
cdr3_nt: TGTGCCAGCAGTTTATGGTGGGGACAGGCCGGCACCGGGGAGCTGTTTTTT

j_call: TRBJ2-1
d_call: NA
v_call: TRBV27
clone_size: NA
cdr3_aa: CASSRDWSTGEQFF
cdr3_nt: TGTGCCAGCAGCCGGGACTGGTCTACAGGTGAGCAGTTCTTC

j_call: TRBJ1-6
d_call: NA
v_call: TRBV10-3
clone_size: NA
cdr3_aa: CAISPQGLYNSPLHF
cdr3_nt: TGTGCCATCAGTCCGCAGGGACTCTATAATTCACCCCTCCACTTT

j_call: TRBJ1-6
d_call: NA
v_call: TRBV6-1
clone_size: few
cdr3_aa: CASSEVRSNSPLHF
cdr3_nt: TGTGCCAGCAGTGAAGTGCGGAGCAATTCACCCCTCCACTTT

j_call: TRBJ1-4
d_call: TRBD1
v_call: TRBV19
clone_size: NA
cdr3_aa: CASSRPTGTANEKLFF
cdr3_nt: TGTGCCAGTAGTAGACCGACCGGGACAGCTAATGAAAAACTGTTTTTT

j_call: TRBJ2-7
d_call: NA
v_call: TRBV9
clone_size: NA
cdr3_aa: CASSQALGGAFGEQYF
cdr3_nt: TGTGCCAGCAGCCAGGCCCTAGGGGGGGCGTTTGGCGAGCAGTACTTC

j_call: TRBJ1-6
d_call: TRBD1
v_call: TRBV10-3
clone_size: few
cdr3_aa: CAITGDRGNSPLHF
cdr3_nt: TGTGCCATCACGGGGGACAGGGGCAATTCACCCCTCCACTTT

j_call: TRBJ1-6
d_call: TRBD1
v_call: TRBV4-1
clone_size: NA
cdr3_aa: CASSQGGQGAYSPLHF
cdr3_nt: TGCGCCAGCAGCCAGGGAGGACAGGGGGCATATTCACCCCTCCACTTT

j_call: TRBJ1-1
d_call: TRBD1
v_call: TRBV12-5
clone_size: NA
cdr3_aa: CASGFKDREGTKDEAFF
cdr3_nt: TGTGCTAGTGGTTTTAAGGACAGGGAAGGGACAAAGGATGAAGCTTTCTTT

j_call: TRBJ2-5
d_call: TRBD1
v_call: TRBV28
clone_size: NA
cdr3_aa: CASSQTGPQETQYF
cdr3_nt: TGTGCCAGCAGCCAGACAGGGCCTCAAGAGACCCAGTACTTC

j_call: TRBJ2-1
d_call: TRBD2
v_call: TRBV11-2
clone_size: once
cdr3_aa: CASSSLSSGGYNEQFF
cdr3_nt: TGTGCCAGCAGCTCCCTCTCTAGCGGGGGGTACAATGAGCAGTTCTTC

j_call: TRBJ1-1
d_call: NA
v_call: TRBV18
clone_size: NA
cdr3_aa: CASSPVRGNTEAFF
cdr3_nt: TGTGCCAGCTCACCGGTCAGGGGGAACACTGAAGCTTTCTTT

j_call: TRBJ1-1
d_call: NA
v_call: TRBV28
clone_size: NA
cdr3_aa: CASSRQRDTEAFF
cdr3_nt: TGTGCCAGCAGCCGACAGAGAGACACTGAAGCTTTCTTT

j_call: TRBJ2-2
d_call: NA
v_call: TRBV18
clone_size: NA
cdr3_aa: CASSPAPRGGPGELFF
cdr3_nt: TGTGCCAGCTCACCGGCCCCCCGTGGCGGGCCCGGGGAGCTGTTTTTT

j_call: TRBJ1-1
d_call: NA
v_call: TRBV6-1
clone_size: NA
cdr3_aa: CASSDQWGTSTEAFF
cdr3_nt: TGTGCCAGCAGTGACCAATGGGGGACAAGCACTGAAGCTTTCTTT

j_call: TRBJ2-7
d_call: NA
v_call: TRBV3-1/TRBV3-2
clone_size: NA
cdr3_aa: CASSQGSGQGAYEQYF
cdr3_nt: TGTGCCAGCAGCCAAGGGTCTGGCCAGGGTGCCTACGAGCAGTACTTC

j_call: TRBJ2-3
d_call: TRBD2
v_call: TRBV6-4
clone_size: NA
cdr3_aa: CASSPQTMGGAQYF
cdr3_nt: TGTGCCAGCAGTCCCCAGACCATGGGGGGGGCGCAGTATTTT

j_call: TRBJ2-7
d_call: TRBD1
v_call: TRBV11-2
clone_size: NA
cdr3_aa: CASSLRAGTVYEQYF
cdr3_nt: TGTGCCAGCAGCTTACGGGCCGGGACAGTCTACGAGCAGTACTTC

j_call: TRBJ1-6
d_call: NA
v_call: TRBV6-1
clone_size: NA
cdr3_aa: CASSEIGVSPLHF
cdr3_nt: TGTGCCAGCAGTGAAATAGGGGTATCACCCCTCCACTTT

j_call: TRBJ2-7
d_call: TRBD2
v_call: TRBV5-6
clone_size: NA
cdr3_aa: CASSEGLAGGFGYEQYF
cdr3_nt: TGTGCCAGCAGCGAAGGACTAGCGGGGGGGTTTGGGTACGAGCAGTACTTC

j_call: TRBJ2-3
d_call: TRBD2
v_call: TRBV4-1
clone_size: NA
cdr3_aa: CASSLTSGDSSTDTQYF
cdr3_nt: TGCGCCAGCAGCCTGACTAGCGGGGATAGTAGCACAGATACGCAGTATTTT

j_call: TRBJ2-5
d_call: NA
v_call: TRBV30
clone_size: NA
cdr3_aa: CAWSVRIRETQYF
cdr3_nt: TGTGCCTGGAGTGTACGAATCCGGGAGACCCAGTACTTC

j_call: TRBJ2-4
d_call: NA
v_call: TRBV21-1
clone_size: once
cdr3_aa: CASAPHLRGGPIAKNIQYF
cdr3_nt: TGTGCCAGCGCCCCCCACCTTCGCGGGGGGCCGATAGCCAAAAACATTCAGTACTTC

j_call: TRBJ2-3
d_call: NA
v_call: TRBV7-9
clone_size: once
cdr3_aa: CASRPRGKGADTQYF
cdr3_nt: TGTGCCAGCCGTCCCCGGGGCAAGGGGGCAGATACGCAGTATTTT

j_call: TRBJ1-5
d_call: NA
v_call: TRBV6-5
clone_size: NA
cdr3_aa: CASSDLPIGDQPQHF
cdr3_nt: TGTGCCAGCAGCGACTTACCTATCGGGGATCAGCCCCAGCATTTT

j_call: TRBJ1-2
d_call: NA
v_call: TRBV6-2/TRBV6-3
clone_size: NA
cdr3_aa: CASSTFGAGNYGYTF
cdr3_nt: TGTGCCAGCAGTACCTTTGGGGCGGGGAACTATGGCTACACCTTC

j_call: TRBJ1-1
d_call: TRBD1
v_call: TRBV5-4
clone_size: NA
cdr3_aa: CASSLGDRNTEAFF
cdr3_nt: TGTGCCAGCAGCTTGGGGGACAGGAACACTGAAGCTTTCTTT

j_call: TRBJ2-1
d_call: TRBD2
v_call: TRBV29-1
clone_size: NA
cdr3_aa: CSVDKGAGGNNEQFF
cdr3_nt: TGCAGCGTTGATAAGGGAGCGGGGGGGAACAATGAGCAGTTCTTC

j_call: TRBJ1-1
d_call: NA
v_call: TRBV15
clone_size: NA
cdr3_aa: CATRRGGSHTEAFF
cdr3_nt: TGTGCCACCAGGAGGGGAGGCAGTCACACTGAAGCTTTCTTT

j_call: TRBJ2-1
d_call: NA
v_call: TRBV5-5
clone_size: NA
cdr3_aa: CASSSERSSYNEQFF
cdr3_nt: TGTGCCAGCAGCTCGGAGAGGAGCTCCTACAATGAGCAGTTCTTC

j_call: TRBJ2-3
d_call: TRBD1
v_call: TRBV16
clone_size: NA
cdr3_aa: CASSRTTGGGIDTQYF
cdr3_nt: TGTGCCAGCAGCCGTACTACAGGGGGCGGAATAGATACGCAGTATTTT

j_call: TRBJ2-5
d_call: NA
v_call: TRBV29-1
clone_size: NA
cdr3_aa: CSVGETQYF
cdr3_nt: TGCAGCGTCGGGGAGACCCAGTACTTC

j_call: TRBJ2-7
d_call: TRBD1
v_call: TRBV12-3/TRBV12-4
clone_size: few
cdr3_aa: CASTQGGYEQYF
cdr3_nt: TGTGCCAGCACACAGGGGGGCTACGAGCAGTACTTC

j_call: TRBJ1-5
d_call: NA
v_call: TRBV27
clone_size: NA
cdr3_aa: CASSYSLSNQPQHF
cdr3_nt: TGTGCCAGCAGTTACAGCCTTAGCAATCAGCCCCAGCATTTT

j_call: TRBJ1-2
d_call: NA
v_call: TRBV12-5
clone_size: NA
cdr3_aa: CASGLTDWGPFGYTF
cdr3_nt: TGTGCTAGTGGTTTGACCGATTGGGGCCCCTTTGGCTACACCTTC

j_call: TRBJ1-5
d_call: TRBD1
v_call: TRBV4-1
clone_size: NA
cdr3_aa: CASSQDSSGGIQPQHF
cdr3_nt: TGCGCCAGCAGCCAAGACAGTTCAGGGGGCATCCAGCCCCAGCATTTT

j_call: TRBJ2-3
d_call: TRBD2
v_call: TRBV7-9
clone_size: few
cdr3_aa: CASSPRTSGTYPPTDTQYF
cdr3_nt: TGTGCCAGCAGCCCAAGGACTAGCGGGACCTACCCCCCCACAGATACGCAGTATTTT

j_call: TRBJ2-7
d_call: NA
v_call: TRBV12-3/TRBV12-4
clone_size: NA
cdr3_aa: CASSPGDEQYF
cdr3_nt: TGTGCCAGCAGTCCGGGGGACGAGCAGTACTTC

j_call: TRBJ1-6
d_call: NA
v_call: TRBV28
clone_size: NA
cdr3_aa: CASSPPGNRNSPLHF
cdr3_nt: TGTGCCAGCAGCCCACCGGGAAACAGAAATTCACCCCTCCACTTT